This is a list of T cell receptor beta chains from one sample in a study of identical twins. One entry per CDR3 protein results from TCRdb running MiXCR on the 5' RACE reads. The table includes 200,000 to 300,000 distinct CDR3 sequences, about 10% detected once. The sequencing sample was made of memory T cells sorted from blood. Receptor source: a man aged 50 to 59 in good health. Both conserved end residues are part of each CDR3. A D gene is named only where the DNA matches it firmly. For some rows the clone size is stated as once, few or many, or as a class when expanded; others skip it.

d_gene,j_gene,len,abundance,v_gene,CDR3nt,CDR3aa
TRBD2,TRBJ2-5,17,-,TRBV10-3,TGTGCCATCAGTGTTAGACTAGCGGGGACGTTGGGCGAGACCCAGTACTTC,CAISVRLAGTLGETQYF
-,TRBJ2-7,13,many,TRBV6-2/TRBV6-3,TGTGCCAGCAGTTACCGGACCCCACCGTGGCAGTACTTC,CASSYRTPPWQYF
-,TRBJ2-7,15,few,TRBV5-5,TGTGCCAGCAGCTTGGGCGGGGGCCGTTCCTACGAGCAGTACTTC,CASSLGGGRSYEQYF
-,TRBJ2-6,15,-,TRBV18,TGTGCCAGCTCACCCTCAGTCTCTGGGGCCAACGTCCTGACTTTC,CASSPSVSGANVLTF
-,TRBJ1-1,13,-,TRBV4-1,TGCGCCAGCAGCCCCTCCAAGGGGTACGCAGCTTTCTTT,CASSPSKGYAAFF
-,TRBJ1-2,14,many,TRBV6-1,TGTGCCAGCAGCCCCCAGCATCCCGGGTATGGCTACACCTTC,CASSPQHPGYGYTF
-,TRBJ2-5,14,many,TRBV2,TGTGCCAGCAAAGGGCCCGAGACTGTGGAGACCCAGTACTTC,CASKGPETVETQYF
TRBD2,TRBJ2-3,15,-,TRBV4-3,TGCGCCAGCAGCCGAGTAGCGGGGAGCCCAGATACGCAGTATTTT,CASSRVAGSPDTQYF
-,TRBJ2-1,17,few,TRBV20-1,TGCAGTGCTAGAGATCTAGGGTTCTCGGGGCCCTACAATGAGCAGTTCTTC,CSARDLGFSGPYNEQFF
TRBD2,TRBJ2-5,18,-,TRBV19,TGTGCCAGTAGTAGGACTAGCGGGGGACCTTCTTACCAAGAGACCCAGTACTTC,CASSRTSGGPSYQETQYF
-,TRBJ1-2,15,-,TRBV18,TGTGCCAGCTCACCCTTACAGACAGGAGAACCTGGCTACACCTTC,CASSPLQTGEPGYTF
-,TRBJ1-4,15,-,TRBV5-1,TGCGCCAGCAGCCCCACTGGGGGTGAAGGTGAAAAACTGTTTTTT,CASSPTGGEGEKLFF
-,TRBJ1-2,13,-,TRBV7-9,TGTGCCAGCAACGAGGGCCTTACCTATGGCTACACCTTC,CASNEGLTYGYTF
TRBD1,TRBJ1-2,14,few,TRBV3-1,TGTGCCAGCAGTTCCGGGACAGGGTCCCTTGGCTACACCTTC,CASSSGTGSLGYTF
TRBD1,TRBJ1-5,13,-,TRBV7-8,TGTGCCAGCAGCATGACAGGGACTCAGCCCCAGCATTTT,CASSMTGTQPQHF
TRBD1,TRBJ1-6,15,many,TRBV27,TGTGCCAGCAGACCCACCGGGACAGGGTCCTCACCCCTCCACTTT,CASRPTGTGSSPLHF
TRBD2,TRBJ2-1,13,few,TRBV6-2/TRBV6-3,TGTGCCAGCAGTCCAGCGGGGAGCGGTGAGCAGTTCTTC,CASSPAGSGEQFF
-,TRBJ1-1,12,many,TRBV28,TGTGCCAGCAGGACCCAAAATGATGAAGCTTTCTTT,CASRTQNDEAFF
-,TRBJ2-6,17,many,TRBV4-3,TGCGCCAGCAGCCAAGAGGCCGGGGGATTTGGGGCCAACGTCCTGACTTTC,CASSQEAGGFGANVLTF
TRBD1,TRBJ1-3,14,many,TRBV25-1,TGTGCCAGCAAGGGGGCGAACTCTGGAAACACCATATATTTT,CASKGANSGNTIYF
TRBD2,TRBJ2-1,13,many,TRBV29-1,TGCAGCGTTGTGCCTAGCGGGTACAATGAGCAGTTCTTC,CSVVPSGYNEQFF
-,TRBJ2-2,15,few,TRBV7-2,TGTGCCAGCAGCTTAGTATACATTAACACCGGGGAGCTGTTTTTT,CASSLVYINTGELFF
-,TRBJ2-1,15,many,TRBV3-1,TGTGCCAGCAGCCAATACCGGGACATCAACAATGAGCAGTTCTTC,CASSQYRDINNEQFF
-,TRBJ2-2,14,many,TRBV6-2/TRBV6-3,TGTGCCAGCAGATACACTAGTCTCGCCGGGGAGCTGTTTTTT,CASRYTSLAGELFF
-,TRBJ2-2,17,few,TRBV18,TGTGCCAGCTCACCACAAACCGGGAGTGGGGCCACCGGGGAGCTGTTTTTT,CASSPQTGSGATGELFF
-,TRBJ1-1,13,-,TRBV7-3,TGTGCCAGCAGCAACCAGGGTATCCTTGAAGCTTTCTTT,CASSNQGILEAFF
-,TRBJ2-7,15,few,TRBV5-1,TGCGCCAGCAGCATCCAGGGAGGGGGCACCTACGAGCAGTACTTC,CASSIQGGGTYEQYF
-,TRBJ2-1,13,many,TRBV7-3,TGTGCCAGCAGCTTATCCCAGCGTACTGAGCAGTTCTTC,CASSLSQRTEQFF
-,TRBJ2-1,13,-,TRBV12-3/TRBV12-4,TGTGCCAGCAGTATACTAGCATACAATGAGCAGTTCTTC,CASSILAYNEQFF
-,TRBJ1-5,15,few,TRBV7-2,TGTGCCAGCAGCTTGTTAGGGGGTGGCAATCAGCCCCAGCATTTT,CASSLLGGGNQPQHF
-,TRBJ1-5,15,few,TRBV28,TGTGCCAGCAGTTTAGTGGGACACAGCGATCAGCCCCAGCATTTT,CASSLVGHSDQPQHF
TRBD1,TRBJ1-2,15,medium-sized,TRBV20-1,TGCAGTGCCAATGGACAGGGCTTGCCTAACTATGGCTACACCTTC,CSANGQGLPNYGYTF
-,TRBJ2-3,14,many,TRBV11-2,TGTGCCAGCAGCACGGGACACCGCACAGATACGCAGTATTTT,CASSTGHRTDTQYF
-,TRBJ2-7,12,many,TRBV11-2,TGTGCCAGCAGCACGATCGTCAACGAGCAGTACTTC,CASSTIVNEQYF
TRBD1,TRBJ1-1,15,many,TRBV9,TGTGCCAGCAGCTTACAGGGGACTATGGGCACTGAAGCTTTCTTT,CASSLQGTMGTEAFF
-,TRBJ2-2,16,-,TRBV6-5,TGTGCCAGCAGTTATAGCAGGGGCGCGAACACCGGGGAGCTGTTTTTT,CASSYSRGANTGELFF
TRBD1,TRBJ1-1,14,-,TRBV20-1,TGCAGTGCAAACTCGGGACAGGGGTGGACTGAAGCTTTCTTT,CSANSGQGWTEAFF